Listed below are T cell receptor beta chains from one sample, sequenced in a study of CD8 T cells in Susac syndrome. TCRdb reanalysed the immunoSEQ multiplex PCR reads using MiXCR and keeps one entry per CDR3 protein. This sample has 60,000 to 75,000 distinct CDR3 sequences; around 93% occur once, and the top ten carry around 0.25%. Sequenced input: CD8+ T cells from PBMCs. The receptor source for this set is a human donor in good health. The CDR3 runs from the conserved cysteine through the conserved F or W. Each record gives: V gene, D gene, J gene, clone size, CDR3 DNA, CDR3 protein. D genes are given only for firm matches. Rows may omit the clone size; those that give it use once, few, many or a size class.

V: TRBV6-5; D: -; J: TRBJ2-3; size: -; DNA: TGTGCCAGCAGAGCTAAGGGAACAGATACGCAGTATTTT; CDR3: CASRAKGTDTQYF
V: TRBV4-1; D: -; J: TRBJ2-3; size: -; DNA: TGCGCCAGCAGCCAAGAAGGTCAGACCGATACGCAGTATTTT; CDR3: CASSQEGQTDTQYF
V: TRBV4-1; D: -; J: TRBJ1-5; size: once; DNA: TGCGCCAGCAGCCAACTCCCGGGTGCGGGGGGTCAGCCCCAGCATTTT; CDR3: CASSQLPGAGGQPQHF
V: TRBV7-8; D: -; J: TRBJ2-6; size: -; DNA: TGTGCCAGCAGCTTACAAAGAAGGGCCAACGTCCTGACTTTC; CDR3: CASSLQRRANVLTF
V: TRBV20-1; D: -; J: TRBJ1-2; size: -; DNA: TGCAGTGCTTTCGGGGGGCTTGGAGGCTACACCTTC; CDR3: CSAFGGLGGYTF
V: TRBV10-3; D: TRBD2; J: TRBJ2-1; size: -; DNA: TGTGCCATCAGTCCCGGGACTAGCGGGGGGAATGAGCAGTTCTTC; CDR3: CAISPGTSGGNEQFF
V: TRBV29-1; D: -; J: TRBJ2-5; size: -; DNA: TGCAGCGTGCTCGAGTCTAGAGAGACCCAGTACTTC; CDR3: CSVLESRETQYF
V: TRBV23-1; D: TRBD1; J: TRBJ1-1; size: few; DNA: TGCGCCAGCAGTCAGTTAGGACAGGCCACGAACACTGAAGCTTTCTTT; CDR3: CASSQLGQATNTEAFF
V: TRBV4-3; D: -; J: TRBJ1-3; size: -; DNA: TGCGCCAGCAGCCAAGACACCTCGGGGGGAAACACCATATATTTT; CDR3: CASSQDTSGGNTIYF
V: TRBV20-1; D: -; J: TRBJ2-2; size: -; DNA: TGCAGTGCTAGAGAAACAGGGAAGAACACCGGGGAGCTGTTTTTT; CDR3: CSARETGKNTGELFF
V: TRBV5-1; D: -; J: TRBJ2-7; size: -; DNA: TGCGCCAGCAGCGCCGCCGGGGGCGAGAACGAGCAGTACTTC; CDR3: CASSAAGGENEQYF
V: TRBV2; D: TRBD2; J: TRBJ2-5; size: -; DNA: TGTGCCAGCAGTGAAGTCCTGGGGGGGGAGACCCAGTACTTC; CDR3: CASSEVLGGETQYF
V: TRBV29-1; D: -; J: TRBJ1-2; size: -; DNA: TGCAGCGTCGACAGTGGGGGCGGCTATGGCTACACCTTC; CDR3: CSVDSGGGYGYTF
V: TRBV29-1; D: TRBD2; J: TRBJ2-5; size: -; DNA: TGCAGCGCCGGACTAGCGGGGGTAGAGACCCAGTACTTC; CDR3: CSAGLAGVETQYF
V: TRBV19; D: -; J: TRBJ2-7; size: -; DNA: TGTGCCAGTAGTCTGGCACCAAGTGTCGAGCAGTACTTC; CDR3: CASSLAPSVEQYF
V: TRBV7-2; D: -; J: TRBJ2-1; size: -; DNA: TGTGCCAGCAGCTTAATGCCGGGGAGCTCCTACAATGAGCAGTTCTTC; CDR3: CASSLMPGSSYNEQFF
V: TRBV6-1; D: -; J: TRBJ1-1; size: -; DNA: TGTGCCAGCAGTGTAAGGCAGAGGACTGAAGCTTTCTTT; CDR3: CASSVRQRTEAFF
V: TRBV9; D: TRBD1; J: TRBJ2-2; size: -; DNA: TGTGCCAGCAGCTTACCCCGCGACAGGGGTGAGGCTAGCGAGGGGACCGGGGAGCTGTTTTTT; CDR3: CASSLPRDRGEASEGTGELFF
V: TRBV7-9; D: -; J: TRBJ2-5; size: -; DNA: TGTGCCAGCAGCTTCGGACAGGAGGGAGAGACCCAGTACTTC; CDR3: CASSFGQEGETQYF
V: TRBV24-1; D: TRBD1; J: TRBJ1-5; size: -; DNA: TGTGCCACCAGGGTCTCAGGGGGCCAGCATTTT; CDR3: CATRVSGGQHF
V: TRBV7-9; D: -; J: TRBJ2-1; size: -; DNA: TGTGCCAGCAGCTCGGACAGAATGGGCAATGAGCAGTTCTTC; CDR3: CASSSDRMGNEQFF
V: TRBV4-1; D: -; J: TRBJ2-3; size: -; DNA: TGCGCCAGCAGCCAAGGGGAAGGGGGATACACAGATACGCAGTATTTT; CDR3: CASSQGEGGYTDTQYF
V: TRBV4-3; D: TRBD1; J: TRBJ1-5; size: -; DNA: TGCGCCAGCAGCCAGGACTATACAGGGGGGGATCAGCCCCAGCATTTT; CDR3: CASSQDYTGGDQPQHF
V: TRBV23-1; D: -; J: TRBJ1-6; size: -; DNA: TGCGCCAGCAGTCATGGCAGGGCCTCCTATAATTCACCCCTCCACTTT; CDR3: CASSHGRASYNSPLHF
V: TRBV7-9; D: -; J: TRBJ2-1; size: once; DNA: TGTGCCAGCAGCCCTCAGGGCGCCAATTATGAGCAGTTCTTC; CDR3: CASSPQGANYEQFF
V: TRBV9; D: TRBD2; J: TRBJ2-2; size: -; DNA: TGTGCCAGCAGCGTAGAGTCAGGAGCGGGGGCGGGGGAGCTGTTTTTT; CDR3: CASSVESGAGAGELFF
V: TRBV19; D: -; J: TRBJ1-3; size: -; DNA: TGTGCCAGTAAGGGTCAGCGATTCTTGGACACCATATATTTT; CDR3: CASKGQRFLDTIYF
V: TRBV29-1; D: -; J: TRBJ2-3; size: -; DNA: TGCAGCGTTGAAGCACAAGGGTCTAGCACAGATACGCAGTATTTT; CDR3: CSVEAQGSSTDTQYF
V: TRBV9; D: -; J: TRBJ2-1; size: -; DNA: TGTGCCAGCAGCTTCTCAGACTTGCGCGGTGCCTACAATGAGCAGTTCTTC; CDR3: CASSFSDLRGAYNEQFF
V: TRBV6-5; D: TRBD1; J: TRBJ1-1; size: -; DNA: TGTGCCAGCAGCCGACAGGGTCTGAACACTGAAGCTTTCTTT; CDR3: CASSRQGLNTEAFF
V: TRBV4-1; D: -; J: TRBJ2-2; size: -; DNA: TGCGCCAGCAGCCAAGACGCACTCGTGCGCACCGGGGAGCTGTTTTTT; CDR3: CASSQDALVRTGELFF
V: TRBV29-1; D: -; J: TRBJ2-3; size: -; DNA: TGCAGCGTTGAAGAAGATTTTGGAGGTCGGGACACAGATACGCAGTATTTT; CDR3: CSVEEDFGGRDTDTQYF
V: TRBV12-3/TRBV12-4; D: -; J: TRBJ2-5; size: once; DNA: TGTGCCAGCAATCAAGACGGTTCGCAAGAGACCCAGTACTTC; CDR3: CASNQDGSQETQYF
V: TRBV18; D: -; J: TRBJ1-2; size: -; DNA: TGTGCCAGCTCACCGGCTGAGGAGCGTGGATATGGCTACACCTTC; CDR3: CASSPAEERGYGYTF
V: TRBV7-3; D: TRBD2; J: TRBJ2-2; size: -; DNA: TGTGCCAGCAGCCTATTAGCGGGGGACACCGGGGAGCTGTTTTTT; CDR3: CASSLLAGDTGELFF
V: TRBV27; D: -; J: TRBJ2-5; size: -; DNA: TGTGCCAGCAGTCCGCTCCGGGGGGAGACCCAGTACTTC; CDR3: CASSPLRGETQYF
V: TRBV5-1; D: -; J: TRBJ1-3; size: -; DNA: TGCGCCAGCAGCTACGACAACTCTGGAAACACCATATATTTT; CDR3: CASSYDNSGNTIYF
V: TRBV4-1; D: -; J: TRBJ2-1; size: -; DNA: TGCGCCAGCAGCCAAGATGGGGTGGAGCAGTTCTTC; CDR3: CASSQDGVEQFF
V: TRBV30; D: -; J: TRBJ1-1; size: -; DNA: TGTGCCTGGAGTTTGGTTTTGGGCGAAGCTTTCTTT; CDR3: CAWSLVLGEAFF
V: TRBV7-2; D: TRBD2; J: TRBJ2-5; size: -; DNA: TGTGCCAGCAGCTCCCCTGGCTTCGGTAGACTAGCAGAAGAGACCCAGTACTTC; CDR3: CASSSPGFGRLAEETQYF
V: TRBV15; D: -; J: TRBJ2-1; size: -; DNA: TGTGCCACCAGCCCAACTAGCCGGGAGCAGTTCTTC; CDR3: CATSPTSREQFF
V: TRBV5-6; D: TRBD2; J: TRBJ2-3; size: once; DNA: TGTGCCAGCAGCTGGGGGACTAGAAGTACAGATACGCAGTATTTT; CDR3: CASSWGTRSTDTQYF
V: TRBV30; D: TRBD2; J: TRBJ2-1; size: -; DNA: TGTGCCTGGAGTTTTTCGGCAGCGGGGGAGGAGTTCTTC; CDR3: CAWSFSAAGEEFF
V: TRBV7-9; D: -; J: TRBJ1-2; size: -; DNA: TGTGCCAGCAGCAGCGGCTGGGGCTATGGCTACACCTTC; CDR3: CASSSGWGYGYTF
V: TRBV15; D: -; J: TRBJ2-6; size: once; DNA: TGTGCCACCAGCAGAGGGACCGTCGGAACTAATGTGGGGGCCAACGTCCTGACTTTC; CDR3: CATSRGTVGTNVGANVLTF
V: TRBV2; D: -; J: TRBJ1-1; size: -; DNA: TGTGCCAGCAGTGAAGACCTCTCCACTGAAGCTTTCTTT; CDR3: CASSEDLSTEAFF
V: TRBV6-5; D: -; J: TRBJ1-1; size: -; DNA: TGTGCCAGCAGTTACTCTGCGCAGGGGCCCACTGAAGCTTTCTTT; CDR3: CASSYSAQGPTEAFF
V: TRBV5-4; D: -; J: TRBJ2-5; size: -; DNA: TGTGCCAGCAGCTTGGTCGCCTGGGGAGAGACCCAGTACTTC; CDR3: CASSLVAWGETQYF
V: TRBV9; D: -; J: TRBJ2-7; size: -; DNA: TGTGCCAGCAGCGTAGATGTTGGTTTTGAGCAGTACTTC; CDR3: CASSVDVGFEQYF
V: TRBV7-9; D: -; J: TRBJ1-5; size: -; DNA: TGTGCCAGCAGCTTCTGGGGGAGAGGCAATCAGCCCCAGCATTTT; CDR3: CASSFWGRGNQPQHF
V: TRBV27; D: -; J: TRBJ1-5; size: -; DNA: TGTGCCAGCCGGGTGGGCAGTAGCAATCAGCCCCAGCATTTT; CDR3: CASRVGSSNQPQHF
V: TRBV5-4; D: -; J: TRBJ2-4; size: -; DNA: TGTGCCAGCAGCGGGTCCGACAGCAACATTCAGTACTTC; CDR3: CASSGSDSNIQYF